One and the same sample provided the 3 T cell receptor beta chains below, sequenced in a study of blood T cell repertoires in COVID-19. Generated by immunoSEQ multiplex PCR, the TCRdb table keeps only in-frame clones and is missing some. The data show over 120,000 clones, with almost 80% seen just once and 2.5% to 3% held by the top ten. Sequencing input: PBMCs or T cells enriched from blood (not recorded which). These receptors all stem from a woman aged 50 to 60 who had recovered from COVID-19.

This clone was recorded once. The chain links TRBV7-9 to TRBJ2-7, with 9 bases lining up with TRBD1. The CDR3 totals 14 residues. The V gene's germline CDR1 is SEHNR and CDR2 FQNEAQ (reference sequence). The trim removed 4 bases at V and 4 bases at J, leaving 5 bases unmatched. In DNA, the CDR3 is TGTGCCAGCAGCTCTGGACAGGGGAATTACGAGCAGTACTTC. This translates into CASSSGQGNYEQYF.

V and J are TRBV2 and TRBJ1-5, with a possible D match to TRBD1 (6 bases). This CDR3 comprises 15 residues. Deletions cut 4 bases from V and 0 bases from J, with 10 bases between. Germline CDR1 reads SNHLY; CDR2 reads FYNNEI. CDR3 sequence: CASSGQANSNQPQHF. In DNA form, the CDR3 reads TGTGCCAGCAGTGGACAGGCAAATAGCAATCAGCCCCAGCATTTT.

The CDR3 sequence: CASEPGSGRATDTQYF. In DNA, the CDR3 is TGCGCCAGCGAGCCGGGTAGCGGGAGGGCCACAGATACGCAGTATTTT. V usage is TRBV5-1 and J usage is TRBJ2-3, with 11 nucleotides matching TRBD2. The trim removed 7 bases at V and 2 bases at J, leaving 9 bases unmatched. Germline lookup yields CDR1 SGHRS and CDR2 YFSETQ. The CDR3 extends over 16 amino acids. The full variable domain, in which reference TRBV5-1 and TRBJ2-3 provide the parts outside the CDR3, is KAGVTQTPRYLIKTRGQQVTLSCSPISGHRSVSWYQQTPGQGLQFLFEYFSETQRNKGNFPGRFSGRQFSNSRSEMNVSTLELGDSALYLCASEPGSGRATDTQYFGPGTRLTVL.